This T cell receptor (beta chain) is from a study of human versus mouse CDR3 diversity and MHC coevolution. Study outcomes and limitations: The lowest clonal inequality scores came from most of the three human donors.

Method: immunoSEQ multiplex PCR; TCRdb's copy keeps in-frame clones and lacks some. Seen here are 75,000 to 90,000 clones, around 93% observed once, and the top ten hold 1.1% to 1.5%. As concerns this clone: What it binds is not known.

CDR3 size: 15 residues. Trimming shortened V by 3 bases and J by 0 bases, and 12 bases separated the two germline ends. Germline assignment: CDR1 SGHNT and CDR2 YYREEE (reference sequence). V usage is TRBV5-4 and J usage is TRBJ1-1; TRBD1 is a possible D gene (6 bases). The clonotype originates from a person between 25 and 70 years old in good health. The sequenced sample consisted of naive CD4+ T cells from blood. The subset denotes: CD45RO-negative CD62L-positive naive CD4 T cells. The CDR3 region is CASSSTGRLNTEAFF. CDR3 DNA: TGTGCCAGCAGCTCTACAGGGAGACTGAACACTGAAGCTTTCTTT.